This entry lists 18 T cell receptor beta chains sequenced from one sample in a study of Graves' ophthalmopathy and Graves' hyperthyroidism. RNA transcripts yielded amplified TCR beta CDR3 regions. First-round RT-PCR used HTBI primers; second-round multiplex PCR followed. TCRdb used MiXCR to reprocess the multiplex PCR reads, holding one entry per CDR3 protein. The profile shows 500,000 to 700,000 distinct CDR3 sequences, 22% of them singletons. Specimen: peripheral blood. All receptors come from a woman younger than 35 with stable Graves' hyperthyroidism. Some clones in this sample may be carry-over from other donors' samples.

This clonotype appeared many times. V gene TRBV24-1 combines with J gene TRBJ1-2; D is possibly TRBD1 (5 bases). The V and J ends lost 2 bases and 4 bases respectively, with 7 bases between them. This CDR3 is 13 amino acids long. Germline CDR1 KGHDR, CDR2 SFDVKD. In DNA form, the CDR3 reads TGTGCCACCAGTGATTCGGGGACCTATGGCTACACCTTC. It encodes CATSDSGTYGYTF.

The rearrangement joins TRBV6-1 to TRBJ2-7; D is possibly TRBD1 (6 bases). CDR1 is MNHNS, CDR2 SASEGT, per germline. The CDR3 spans 15 residues. V lost 1 base and J 2 bases, leaving 12 bases between the germline ends. The CDR3, as DNA: TGTGCCAGCAGTGAAGGGCAGGGGAGCCCCTACGAGCAGTACGTC. Its protein is CASSEGQGSPYEQYV.

This chain links TRBV12-3 or TRBV12-4 with TRBJ2-5; D is uncertain. This CDR3 contains 12 residues. V lost 3 bases and J 5 bases, leaving 7 bases between the germline ends. The DNA for the CDR3 is TGTGCCAGCAGTTTTAGGATGGAGACCCAGTACTTC. Its translation: CASSFRMETQYF.

Remarks on this clonotype: A much bigger clone sits one base away, suggesting this may be a read error. The V and J genes are TRBV12-3 or TRBV12-4 and TRBJ1-2; D is ambiguous. Deletions cut 9 bases from V and 2 bases from J, with 7 bases between. This CDR3 contains 11 residues. The CDR3 DNA reads as TGTGCCAGTCAGGAAAACTATGGCTACACCTTC. This gives the protein CASQENYGYTF.

Many counts were recorded for this clonotype. The chain carries TRBV6-5 and TRBJ1-5; a weak D match, TRBD1 (6 bases). Germline CDR1 and CDR2: MNHEY and SVGAGI. This CDR3 region has 15 residues. V was clipped by 4 bases and J by 6 bases, with 16 bases between them. The CDR3 region has the DNA TGTGCCAGCAGTTCTACAGGGCTGAAAGGTCAGCCCCAGCATTTT. Protein: CASSSTGLKGQPQHF.

The rearrangement uses TRBV20-1 and TRBJ2-7; D is perhaps TRBD2 (6 bases). Looked up from germline, CDR1 is DFQATT and CDR2 is SNEGSKA (reference sequence). CDR3 size: 14 residues. Trimming removed 6 bases at V and 9 bases at J, with 24 bases between. The CDR3: CSAPDGTSLGWQYF. CDR3 coding DNA: TGCAGTGCCCCGGACGGGACTTCACTTGGCTGGCAGTACTTC.

This clonotype was recorded at least ten times. Germline and junction disagree at one end, which may indicate a read error. The V and J genes are TRBV28 and TRBJ1-2; D not certain. CDR3 length: 15 amino acids. The germline V gene has CDR1 MDHEN and CDR2 SYDVKM. CDR3 sequence reads: CANSLEEGKGAGYTF. In DNA form, the CDR3 reads TGTGCCAACAGTTTAGAAGAAGGTAAGGGTGCGGGCTACACCTTC.

This clonotype came up many times. The chain recombines TRBV7-3 with TRBJ2-7; 8 nucleotides line up with TRBD1. The CDR3 spans 17 residues. The ends lost 5 bases at V and 2 bases at J; junction bases unmatched: 14. CDR1 SGHTA and CDR2 FQGTGA come from the germline V gene. The DNA for the CDR3 is TGTGCCAGCAGCAGAAAAACCGGACAGGGTCCGACCTACGAGCAGTACTTC. It yields the protein CASSRKTGQGPTYEQYF. The entire variable domain, with the rest obtained from reference TRBV7-3 and TRBJ2-7, is as follows: GAGVSQTPSNKVTEKGKYVELRCDPISGHTALYWYRQSLGQGPEFLIYFQGTGAADDSGLPNDRFFAVRPEGSVSTLKIQRTERGDSAVYLCASSRKTGQGPTYEQYFGPGTRLTVT.

This clonotype appeared many times. The chain uses TRBV7-9 and TRBJ1-2; 7 positions agree with TRBD1. The CDR3 runs 15 residues. Germline-derived CDR1 and CDR2 are SEHNR and FQNEAQ (reference sequence). With 5 bases clipped from V and 6 bases from J, the junction kept 12 bases outside the gene matches. Written as DNA, the CDR3 is TGTGCCAGCAGCCCAGTCGGACAGGAGGTGCATGGCTACACCTTC. Protein product: CASSPVGQEVHGYTF.

This clonotype was picked up many times. The chain's CDR3 is CSARNWEVNYGYTF. The CDR3 nucleotides are TGCAGTGCTAGGAACTGGGAGGTTAACTATGGCTACACCTTC. This chain links TRBV20-1 with TRBJ1-2, with D uncertain. The length of the CDR3 is 14 residues. From germline, CDR1 is DFQATT and CDR2 SNEGSKA (reference sequence). Trimming pared 3 bases from V and 1 base from J, leaving 12 bases between.

This clonotype was seen many times. V gene TRBV27 combines with J gene TRBJ1-1, with a weak D call TRBD1 (5 bases). Germline V gene data show CDR1 as MNHEY and CDR2 as SMNVEV (reference sequence). The CDR3 loop spans 15 amino acids. V lost 3 bases, J lost 1 base, and 12 bases lay in between. In DNA, the CDR3 is TGTGCCAGCAGTTTTAGCGTGCAGGGGAACACTGAAGCTTTCTTT. This encodes CASSFSVQGNTEAFF.

The V gene is TRBV18, the J gene TRBJ1-5, with TRBD1 identical over 7 bases. The germline gives CDR1 KGHSH, CDR2 LQKENI. The CDR3 is 15 amino acids. Trimming cost V 3 bases and J 4 bases; bases outside gene matches: 6. The CDR3 coding sequence is TGTGCCAGCTCACCCGACAGGGTACTTAATCAGCCCCAGCATTTT. It codes for CASSPDRVLNQPQHF.

This clonotype was observed a few times. The chain joins TRBV11-2 to TRBJ2-7; D unresolved. Germline V lookup: CDR1 SGHAT, CDR2 FQNNGV. This CDR3 has 13 amino acids. Trimming stripped 5 bases from V and 1 base from J, with 9 bases between. The CDR3 loop is CASSITGSYEQYF. CDR3 nucleotide sequence: TGTGCCAGCAGCATTACCGGGTCCTACGAGCAGTACTTC.

This clonotype was picked up many times. The rearrangement uses TRBV6-1 and TRBJ2-5; 12 positions match TRBD2. The germline V gene has CDR1 MNHNS and CDR2 SASEGT. This CDR3 is built from 17 residues. The ends lost 5 bases at V and 5 bases at J; junction bases unmatched: 12. DNA for the CDR3: TGTGCCAGCAGTAGAGAGGCTAGCGGGGGGGCCGAGGAGACCCAGTACTTC. It encodes CASSREASGGAEETQYF.

This clonotype has a count of ten or more. The CDR3, as DNA: TGTGCCTGGAAAGCAGGGGCCTATGGCTACACCTTC. Its translation is CAWKAGAYGYTF. V gene TRBV30 combines with J gene TRBJ1-2, with a tentative D call TRBD1 (6 bases). The CDR3 runs 12 residues. V was trimmed by 4 bases and J by 4 bases, leaving 10 bases between them. Germline CDR1 is GTSNPN and CDR2 is SVGIG (reference sequence).

The chain is built from TRBV25-1 and TRBJ2-7, with D unresolved. The germline V gene encodes CDR1 MGHDK and CDR2 SYGVNS. V was pared by 3 bases and J by 5 bases, with 8 bases between. The CDR3 sequence is 12 residues long. The CDR3 DNA reads TGTGCCAGCAGTGAGGGTAGGAACGAGCAGTACTTC. Amino acid sequence: CASSEGRNEQYF.

In this sample, this clonotype turned up many times. The chain carries TRBV15 and TRBJ1-5; D is unresolved. V lost 3 bases and J lost 0, with 12 bases in between. The V gene's germline CDR1 is LNHNV and CDR2 YYDKDF (reference sequence). The CDR3 is 16 amino acids. CDR3 in DNA: TGTGCCACCAGCAGTCTAACAGAGTATAGCAATCAGCCCCAGCATTTT. It yields the protein CATSSLTEYSNQPQHF.

This clonotype has at least ten counts. V usage is TRBV11-2 and J usage is TRBJ2-7; 7 bases map to TRBD2. V shed 3 bases, J shed 5 bases, and the junction held 10 bases outside the gene matches. The CDR3 runs to 15 residues. Germline V gene data show CDR1 as SGHAT and CDR2 as FQNNGV. CDR3 loop: CASSFNGRLPDEQYF. CDR3 nucleotides: TGTGCCAGCAGCTTTAACGGGAGGTTACCGGACGAGCAGTACTTC.